The next 20 T cell receptor beta chains were all read from a single sample in a study of CD8+ T cells in alopecia areata (dated by TCRdb to about 2018). Preparation of the library involved the immunoSEQ multiplex PCR assay. For TCR sequencing, RNA was extracted from every sample and reverse transcribed into cDNA to serve as template. Not all clones reach the TCRdb copy of this immuneACCESS table, which keeps in-frame sequences only. Checked studies attribute under half of the gap to unresolved V genes and leave the rest unexplained. Within this sample are under 150,000 clones, with more than 45% of them counted one time only. Of the sample, roughly 0.45% is held by the ten largest clones. The meaning of the sample's time point label: about four weeks on oral tofacitinib. The treatment or condition label on this specimen signifies: oral pan-JAK inhibitor, 5-10 mg twice daily. The sample was CD4+ T cells sorted from blood, taken at week 4, from a patient treated with tofacitinib. The receptor source for this set is a human donor with alopecia areata.

In this sample, this clone turned up once. The CDR3 reads CASSLTGNTEAFF. CDR3 nucleotides: TGTGCCAGCAGCCTGACAGGGAACACTGAAGCTTTCTTT. This chain links TRBV6-5 with TRBJ1-1; perhaps TRBD1 as D (6 bases). This CDR3 contains 13 residues. Between the trimmed V and J ends, which lost 6 bases and 1 base, there was a span of 9 bases. In germline, CDR1 is MNHEY, CDR2 SVGAGI.

The chain links TRBV30 to TRBJ2-4; possible D gene TRBD2, 5 bases. The length of the CDR3 is 17 residues. Germline V CDR1 and CDR2: GTSNPN, SVGIG (reference sequence). The ends were cut back, 0 bases at V and 0 bases at J, with 15 bases in the middle. CDR3 amino acids: CAWSVRNSALAKNIQYF. The CDR3 DNA sequence: TGTGCCTGGAGTGTGCGGAATAGCGCCCTAGCCAAAAACATTCAGTACTTC.

The V gene is TRBV6-5, the J gene TRBJ2-1; D assignment may be TRBD1 or TRBD2 (5 bases each). The CDR3 has 12 amino acids. V was clipped by 6 bases and J by 10 bases, with 13 bases between them. CDR1 is MNHEY, CDR2 SVGAGI, per germline. The CDR3 region is CASSRDRQEQFF. The CDR3 DNA is TGTGCCAGCAGCAGGGACCGCCAAGAGCAGTTCTTC.

This clone was found a few times. CDR3 sequence: CASRSRQGSSPLHF. For the CDR3, the DNA is TGTGCCAGTCGCTCTCGACAGGGGAGTTCACCCCTCCACTTT. V usage is TRBV19 and J usage is TRBJ1-6, with 8 bases lining up with TRBD1. The CDR3 consists of 14 residues. CDR1 LNHDA and CDR2 SQIVND come from the germline V gene (reference sequence). The junction had 9 bases not matched to a gene; V was cut back by 8 bases and J by 9 bases.

This clone has only a few counts. The chain combines TRBV7-8 with TRBJ2-6, with D perhaps assigned TRBD1 or TRBD2 (5 bases each). In germline, CDR1 is SGHVS, CDR2 FQNEAQ. The CDR3 totals 15 residues. V dropped 5 bases and J dropped 5 bases, with 13 bases sitting between them. The CDR3 sequence is CASSPRRDRANVLTF. The CDR3 DNA sequence: TGTGCCAGCAGCCCCCGCAGGGACCGGGCCAACGTCCTGACTTTC.

This chain uses TRBV7-3 with TRBJ2-2, with a weak D call TRBD2 (5 bases). The CDR3 extends over 15 amino acids. V lost 5 bases, J lost 1 base, and 11 bases lay in between. From germline, CDR1 is SGHTA and CDR2 FQGTGA. The CDR3: CASSPLGGNTGELFF. In DNA, the CDR3 is TGTGCCAGCAGCCCCCTTGGAGGGAACACCGGGGAGCTGTTTTTT.

The V gene is TRBV19, the J gene TRBJ1-5; TRBD1 might be the D (6 bases). Per the germline V gene, CDR1 is LNHDA and CDR2 is SQIVND (reference sequence). This CDR3 contains 14 residues. V lost 7 bases and J lost 2, with 12 bases in between. In DNA, the CDR3 is TGTGCCAGTACGATGACAGGAGGCAATCAGCCCCAGCATTTT. As protein: CASTMTGGNQPQHF. The full variable domain, in which reference TRBV19 and TRBJ1-5 provide the parts outside the CDR3, is DGGITQSPKYLFRKEGQNVTLSCEQNLNHDAMYWYRQDPGQGLRLIYYSQIVNDFQKGDIAEGYSVSREKKESFPLTVTSAQKNPTAFYLCASTMTGGNQPQHFGDGTRLSIL.

In this sample, this clone turned up a few times. This chain links TRBV6-1 with TRBJ2-7; no definite D call. Trimming took off 1 base at V and 2 bases at J, with 9 bases between the two ends. Per germline, CDR1 MNHNS and CDR2 SASEGT. This CDR3 spans 14 amino acids. The chain's CDR3 is CASSEEVRAYEQYF. The CDR3 DNA is TGTGCCAGCAGTGAAGAGGTCAGAGCCTACGAGCAGTACTTC.

The rearrangement joins TRBV30 to TRBJ1-2; 11 bases agree with TRBD1. This CDR3 spans 14 amino acids. With 2 bases clipped from V and 7 bases from J, the junction kept 6 bases outside the gene matches. Germline V CDR1 and CDR2: GTSNPN, SVGIG (reference sequence). CDR3 region: CAWSFGQGAGGYTF. The CDR3 nucleotides read TGTGCCTGGAGTTTCGGACAGGGGGCAGGTGGCTACACCTTC.

The rearrangement uses TRBV30 and TRBJ2-6, with D unresolved. The CDR3 contains 15 residues. The germline gives CDR1 GTSNPN, CDR2 SVGIG (reference sequence). The V end was cut by 1 base, the J end by 2 bases, with 9 bases between. The CDR3 DNA reads as TGTGCCTGGAGTGGGAACCGGGCTGGGGCCAACGTCCTGACTTTC. This sequence encodes CAWSGNRAGANVLTF.

The chain couples TRBV4-2 to TRBJ1-6; weak D call: TRBD1 (5 bases). The V and J ends lost 3 bases and 3 bases respectively, with 15 bases between them. The length of the CDR3 is 17 residues. Germline CDR1 and CDR2: LGHNA and YNFKEQ. CDR3 sequence: CASSQTDIYLYNSPLHF. Here the CDR3 DNA reads TGTGCCAGCAGCCAGACGGACATCTATCTCTATAATTCACCCCTCCACTTT.

Written as DNA, the CDR3 is TGTGCCAGCAGCCATAATAGAGGACAGGAGGGAAACACCATATATTTT. This translates into CASSHNRGQEGNTIYF. The rearrangement links TRBV4-2 to TRBJ1-3; 7 bases match TRBD1. The CDR3 totals 16 residues. The germline gives CDR1 LGHNA, CDR2 YNFKEQ. V gave up 3 bases and J gave up 4 bases; unmatched junction bases: 9.

V gene TRBV6-5 combines with J gene TRBJ1-1; no firm D call. With 6 bases removed from V and 3 bases from J, the gap between germline ends came to 5 bases. The germline V gene encodes CDR1 MNHEY and CDR2 SVGAGI. This CDR3 region has 11 residues. DNA for the CDR3: TGTGCCAGCAGGGGGTACACTGAAGCTTTCTTT. It translates to CASRGYTEAFF.

V and J are TRBV18 and TRBJ2-5; 9 nucleotides agree with TRBD2. The CDR3 has 15 amino acids. With V trimmed by 4 bases and J by 2 bases, 5 bases remained unmatched. Germline V CDR1 and CDR2: KGHSH, LQKENI. The CDR3, as DNA: TGTGCCAGCTCACGGACTAGCGTGGCTCAAGAGACCCAGTACTTC. Translated, it gives CASSRTSVAQETQYF.

The rearrangement uses TRBV14 and TRBJ1-6; possible D gene TRBD1, 5 bases. Germline-derived CDR1 and CDR2 are SGHDN and FVKESK. V lost 4 bases and J 7 bases, leaving 14 bases between the germline ends. The CDR3 length is 15 residues. CDR3 in DNA: TGTGCCAGCAGCCGCAGGACACGCGAAAATTCACCCCTCCACTTT. This encodes CASSRRTRENSPLHF.

The table lists this clone with a few counts. This chain uses TRBV27 with TRBJ2-3, with D perhaps TRBD2 (5 bases). This CDR3 is 14 amino acids long. V gave up 3 bases and J gave up 1 base, with 8 bases separating them. Germline CDR1 reads MNHEY; CDR2 reads SMNVEV (reference sequence). This CDR3 reads CASSFRRGTDTQYF. As DNA, the CDR3 is TGTGCCAGCAGTTTCAGGCGGGGCACAGATACGCAGTATTTT.

The rearrangement uses TRBV30 and TRBJ2-1, with D possibly matching TRBD2 (6 bases). Germline V CDR1 and CDR2: GTSNPN, SVGIG (reference sequence). CDR3 length: 13 amino acids. Deletions cut 1 base from V and 9 bases from J, with 13 bases between. The CDR3 sequence: CAWSELVRGEQFF. The CDR3 coding sequence is TGTGCCTGGAGTGAACTAGTGCGGGGTGAGCAGTTCTTC.

The chain combines TRBV9 with TRBJ2-7; D might be TRBD1 (6 bases). V lost 4 bases to trimming and J lost 6 bases, with 14 bases between them. The CDR3 runs to 13 residues. Germline V lookup: CDR1 SGDLS, CDR2 YYNGEE. In nucleotides, the CDR3 is TGTGCCAGCAGCCCTCACAGGGATAGCGAGCAGTACTTC. Protein sequence: CASSPHRDSEQYF.

This clone was counted a single time. The V and J genes are TRBV5-1 and TRBJ2-1; D might be TRBD1 (6 bases). The CDR3 runs 14 residues. Per germline, CDR1 SGHRS and CDR2 YFSETQ. Trimming removed 2 bases at V and 8 bases at J, with 14 bases between. The CDR3 spells CASSFLQGVYEQFF. For the CDR3, the DNA is TGCGCCAGCAGCTTTTTACAGGGAGTTTATGAGCAGTTCTTC.

The rearrangement joins TRBV4-1 to TRBJ1-1; D might be TRBD1 (6 bases). Per germline, CDR1 MGHRA and CDR2 YSYEKL. The CDR3 runs to 15 residues. The germline V and J ends were trimmed by 0 bases and 6 bases, with 14 bases remaining between them. The CDR3 DNA reads TGCGCCAGCAGCCAAGATAACATCCCAGGGGCTGAAGCTTTCTTT. It is translated as CASSQDNIPGAEAFF.